This record covers a single T cell receptor (beta chain). Germline trimming cut 2 bases from V and 6 bases from J; bases unmatched to any gene: 7. The CDR3 runs to 16 residues. The germline CDR1 and CDR2 sequences are SGHVS and FNYEAQ. The entry originates in a study of blood T cell repertoires in COVID-19. Whole-study context: The United States, Italy and Spain supplied acute and convalescent COVID-19 samples. T cells, B-cell-depleted T cells, or PBMCs supplied cDNA or gDNA.

Per the original methods: Cell counts per sample came from amplifying reference gene primers. Here immunoSEQ multiplex PCR was the method, and the copy in TCRdb shows in-frame clones only, minus some. V and J calls and clone size follow that table, whereas D and trimming were derived from the DNA. The sample yields about 140,000 clones, 80% to 90% seen once. Sequences were obtained from peripheral blood. The TCR comes from a woman aged 45-65 years with acute or convalescent COVID-19. The chain employs TRBV7-6 and TRBJ1-6; TRBD1 matches 7 bases. The CDR3 reads CASSLTRTGLNSPLHF. CDR3 nucleotides: TGTGCCAGCAGCTTAACCAGGACAGGTCTTAATTCACCCCTCCACTTT.